The 32 T cell receptor beta chains below all came from one sample that was sequenced in a study of neurological immune-mediated disorders (dated by TCRdb to between 2019 and 2020). Libraries came from 5' RACE. TCRdb names Illumina HiSeq 2500 as the instrument used. Through fastp at Q25 and MiXCR, TCRdb rebuilt clones from the public reads, retaining in-frame beta chains. CDR3 protein sequences are deduplicated, and each keeps its most common genes and DNA. Counted in this sample were roughly 56,000 distinct CDR3 sequences; roughly 10% of them appeared once. About 2% of the sample lies in the top ten. Sequencing used PBMCs. The source is a man in his fifties or sixties in good health.

At least ten counts were recorded for this clonotype. The rearrangement links TRBV20-1 to TRBJ2-7, with TRBD2 identical over 7 bases. The V gene end was trimmed by 6 bases and the J gene end by 0 bases; junction bases not matched to a gene: 8. There are 14 residues in the CDR3. Germline CDR1 DFQATT, CDR2 SNEGSKA (reference sequence). CDR3 bases: TGCAGTGCAACCGGGACTACTGGCTCCTACGAGCAGTACTTC. Its protein product is CSATGTTGSYEQYF.

This clonotype was seen ten or more times. The CDR3 DNA reads as TGTGCCAGCAGCTTGAGCGAGGTTCCCCACTACGAGCAGTACTTC. Amino acids: CASSLSEVPHYEQYF. The rearrangement links TRBV7-6 to TRBJ2-7; D not certain. V lost 3 bases, J lost 3 bases, and 15 bases lay in between. This CDR3 has 15 residues. Germline V gives CDR1 SGHVS, CDR2 FNYEAQ.

This clonotype was observed at least ten times. The rearrangement joins TRBV29-1 to TRBJ1-1; possible D gene TRBD1, 6 bases. CDR1 is SQVTM and CDR2 is ANQGSEA in the germline V gene. This CDR3 has 12 amino acids. Trimming removed 7 bases from V and 5 bases from J, with 14 bases in between. The CDR3 nucleotides are TGCAGCGGACGGCAGGGGCTGACTGAAGCTTTCTTT. Encoded protein: CSGRQGLTEAFF.

This clonotype was detected many times. The rearrangement links TRBV20-1 to TRBJ2-5, with TRBD1 matching 7 bases. Trimming removed 1 base from V and 3 bases from J; junction bases left unmatched: 17. CDR1 is DFQATT and CDR2 is SNEGSKA in the germline V gene (reference sequence). The CDR3 is 18 residues long. For the CDR3, the DNA is TGCAGTGCTAGAGGGGAGACCGGGGAGACAGGGATGGAAGAGACCCAGTACTTC. Translated, it gives CSARGETGETGMEETQYF.

This clonotype has at least ten counts. V is TRBV28 and J is TRBJ1-4; no definite D call. V was shortened by 7 bases and J by 3 bases, with 9 bases between the two germline ends. CDR1 MDHEN and CDR2 SYDVKM come from the germline V gene. The CDR3 loop spans 13 amino acids. The CDR3 region has the DNA TGTGCCAGCAACCTTCCCTCTAATGAAAAACTGTTTTTT. This translates into CASNLPSNEKLFF.

This clonotype was picked up many times. J is TRBJ2-1 and V is TRBV7-2; D is ambiguous. The germline V gene has CDR1 SGHTA and CDR2 FQGNSA. The V end was cut by 5 bases, the J end by 8 bases, with 16 bases between. The CDR3 is 14 amino acids. The CDR3 is CASSPDRRVDEQFF. For the CDR3, the DNA is TGTGCCAGCAGCCCGGACCGCCGTGTCGATGAGCAGTTCTTC.

This clonotype has at least ten counts. The chain joins TRBV7-2 to TRBJ2-2; D gene ambiguous. Per germline, CDR1 SGHTA and CDR2 FQGNSA. The germline V and J ends were trimmed by 2 bases and 6 bases, with 10 bases remaining between them. There are 14 residues in the CDR3. This chain's CDR3 is CASSLMTHPGELFF. For the CDR3, the DNA is TGTGCCAGCAGCTTAATGACACACCCCGGGGAGCTGTTTTTT.

The CDR3 is CAWTPQVLSGNTIYF. The CDR3 nucleotides read TGTGCCTGGACTCCGCAGGTCCTCTCTGGAAACACCATATATTTT. The chain combines TRBV30 with TRBJ1-3; no reliable D call. This CDR3 contains 15 residues. V shed 4 bases and J shed 0 bases, with 13 bases lying between them. In germline, CDR1 is GTSNPN, CDR2 SVGIG (reference sequence).

The gene calls are TRBV7-9 and TRBJ1-1, with TRBD1 matching 11 bases. With 5 bases clipped from V and 7 bases from J, the junction kept 6 bases outside the gene matches. This CDR3 has 14 amino acids. Germline V gives CDR1 SEHNR, CDR2 FQNEAQ (reference sequence). CDR3 DNA: TGTGCCAGCAGCAGGACAGGGGGCGCCGGTGAAGCTTTCTTT. This encodes CASSRTGGAGEAFF.

This clonotype was picked up many times. This sequence joins TRBV3-1 and TRBJ1-3; 8 bases are shared with TRBD1. The CDR3 length is 17 residues. The V gene end was trimmed by 4 bases and the J gene end by 0 bases; junction bases not matched to a gene: 8. The germline V gene has CDR1 LGHDT and CDR2 YNNKEL (reference sequence). CDR3 in DNA: TGTGCCAGCAGCCTCCTCGGGACAGGCTTCTCTGGAAACACCATATATTTT. This translates into CASSLLGTGFSGNTIYF.

This clonotype was seen ten or more times. The chain combines TRBV7-9 with TRBJ2-7; 8 positions match TRBD1. Germline lookup yields CDR1 SEHNR and CDR2 FQNEAQ (reference sequence). CDR3 length: 18 residues. Germline trimming cut 2 bases from V and 5 bases from J; bases unmatched to any gene: 17. The CDR3 DNA reads as TGTGCCAGCAGCTTAACCGGACAGGGCTTCGTTAAATCCAACGAGCAGTACTTC. This gives the protein CASSLTGQGFVKSNEQYF.

This clonotype occurred many times. The V and J genes are TRBV5-1 and TRBJ1-2; TRBD1 matches 8 bases. Germline loops: CDR1 SGHRS, CDR2 YFSETQ. Trimming removed 4 bases from V and 6 bases from J; junction bases left unmatched: 8. The CDR3 consists of 14 residues. The CDR3 sequence is CASSPKTTGDGYTF. CDR3 DNA sequence: TGCGCCAGCAGCCCGAAAACGACAGGGGATGGCTACACCTTC.

The chain joins TRBV18 to TRBJ2-1, with TRBD2 identical over 12 bases. CDR1 is KGHSH and CDR2 is LQKENI in the germline V gene. V dropped 1 base and J dropped 5; count of bases not matched to a gene: 6. There are 17 residues in the CDR3. The DNA of the CDR3 is TGTGCCAGCTCACCACGATCCACTAGCGGGGGGCACAATGAGCAGTTCTTC. Translating it yields CASSPRSTSGGHNEQFF.

This clonotype was recorded many times. V and J are TRBV5-5 and TRBJ1-5; 9 positions agree with TRBD1. Germline CDR1 and CDR2: SGHKS and YYEKEE (reference sequence). The CDR3 has 14 residues. With 5 bases clipped from V and 8 bases from J, the junction kept 8 bases outside the gene matches. The CDR3 bases are TGTGCCAGCAGTTTTGGACAGGGGCGGGAGCCCCAGCATTTT. It is translated as CASSFGQGREPQHF.

Comments on this clonotype: This clone may be a read error of a much larger clone one base away. This chain connects TRBV6-6 to TRBJ1-3; D gene ambiguous. Looked up from germline, CDR1 is MNHNY and CDR2 is SVGAGI (reference sequence). This CDR3 contains 14 residues. This CDR3 is CASSSILSGNTMYF. CDR3 DNA: TGTGCCAGCAGCTCCATCCTCTCTGGAAACACCATGTATTTT.

This clonotype was counted many times. The gene calls are TRBV11-1 and TRBJ2-7, with no clear D. Trimming cost V 1 base and J 3 bases, with 13 bases left between them. Germline V gene lookup returns CDR1 SGHAT and CDR2 FQDESV (reference sequence). The CDR3 covers 15 residues. The CDR3 sequence is CASSLERQINYEQYF. The CDR3, as DNA: TGTGCCAGCAGCTTAGAAAGGCAGATCAACTACGAGCAGTACTTC.

The sample holds many counts of this clonotype. The CDR3 nucleotides are TGCGCCAGCAGCTTGGGTACCAGCGACTATGGCTACACCTTC. Amino acid sequence: CASSLGTSDYGYTF. J is TRBJ1-2 and V is TRBV5-1; D is unclear. The CDR3 has 14 residues. From germline, CDR1 is SGHRS and CDR2 YFSETQ. V shed 0 bases and J shed 3 bases, with 9 bases lying between them.

The chain combines TRBV27 with TRBJ1-5; tentative D call: TRBD1 (5 bases). Germline-derived CDR1 and CDR2 are MNHEY and SMNVEV (reference sequence). The CDR3 is 15 residues long. Trimming removed 6 bases from V and 5 bases from J, with 17 bases in between. The CDR3 protein is CASRPLSQGDQPQHF. CDR3 in DNA: TGTGCCAGCAGACCCCTATCCCAAGGGGATCAGCCCCAGCATTTT.

This clonotype has a count of ten or more. The genes are TRBV20-1 and TRBJ1-1; 9 nucleotides line up with TRBD1. CDR3 length equals 18 residues. The germline gives CDR1 DFQATT, CDR2 SNEGSKA (reference sequence). With V trimmed by 5 bases and J by 1 base, 17 bases remained unmatched. This CDR3 reads CSADGTGSIGTRNTEAFF. DNA for the CDR3: TGCAGTGCTGACGGGACAGGGTCCATCGGGACGAGGAACACTGAAGCTTTCTTT.

This clonotype was detected ten times or more. The genes are TRBV7-7 and TRBJ2-1; D is tentatively TRBD1 or TRBD2 (6 bases each). From germline, CDR1 is SSHAT and CDR2 FNYEAQ (reference sequence). V was trimmed by 0 bases and J by 4 bases, leaving 22 bases between them. The CDR3 has 19 amino acids. The CDR3 DNA reads as TGTGCCAGCAGCTTAGCCCCTTTTTCATGGCAGGGGAGGTACAATGAGCAGTTCTTC. Encoded protein: CASSLAPFSWQGRYNEQFF.

In this sample, this clonotype turned up many times. This chain joins TRBV30 and TRBJ2-3; D may be TRBD2 (5 bases). Trimming took 3 bases from V and 1 from J, leaving 11 bases between them. Germline lookup yields CDR1 GTSNPN and CDR2 SVGIG (reference sequence). CDR3 length: 14 residues. The CDR3 DNA reads as TGTGCCTGGAGGAGGGTCGGGGGCACAGATACGCAGTATTTT. Protein: CAWRRVGGTDTQYF.

As for this clonotype: This may be a read error, as it is one base from a much larger clone. J is TRBJ2-5 and V is TRBV7-2; tentatively, D is TRBD2 (5 bases). The CDR3 is 14 residues long. Germline CDR1 reads SGHTA; CDR2 reads FQGNSA. In DNA, the CDR3 is TGTGTCAGCAGCTTAGCGCCGCAGGTAGAGACCCAGTACTTC. Translating it yields CVSSLAPQVETQYF. The complete variable domain, with remaining parts taken from reference TRBV7-2 and TRBJ2-5, reads GAGVSQSPSNKVTEKGKDVELRCDPISGHTALYWYRQSLGQGLEFLIYFQGNSAPDKSGLPSDRFSAERTGGSVSTLTIQRTQQEDSAVYLCVSSLAPQVETQYFGPGTRLLVL.

This clonotype was counted at least ten times. The chain employs TRBV7-8 and TRBJ2-3, with TRBD1 matching over 7 bases. There are 18 residues in the CDR3. The germline gives CDR1 SGHVS, CDR2 FQNEAQ. V gave up 3 bases and J gave up 0 bases; unmatched junction bases: 12. The CDR3 DNA follows: TGTGCCAGCAGCTTCCCGAAAGACCCGGGACAGAGCACAGATACGCAGTATTTT. Its translation: CASSFPKDPGQSTDTQYF.

This sequence joins TRBV5-5 and TRBJ2-7, with D perhaps TRBD2 (6 bases). This CDR3 has 14 residues. The V end was cut by 5 bases, the J end by 2 bases, with 14 bases between. CDR1 is SGHKS, CDR2 YYEKEE, per germline (reference sequence). CDR3 protein: CASRTGTGAYEQYF. DNA for the CDR3: TGTGCCAGCAGAACCGGGACGGGGGCCTACGAGCAGTACTTC. The complete variable domain, with remaining parts taken from reference TRBV5-5 and TRBJ2-7, reads DAGVTQSPTHLIKTRGQQVTLRCSPISGHKSVSWYQQVLGQGPQFIFQYYEKEERGRGNFPDRFSARQFPNYSSELNVNALLLGDSALYLCASRTGTGAYEQYFGPGTRLTVT.

Details on this clonotype: Possible read error: a much larger clone is one base away. V and J are TRBV28 and TRBJ2-1; 9 bases agree with TRBD1. Germline V gives CDR1 MDHEN, CDR2 SYDVKM. The CDR3 consists of 15 residues. V was pared by 7 bases and J by 7 bases, with 11 bases of the junction left unmatched. The CDR3 nucleotides read TGTGCCAGCAATCCCGGGACAGGGTACTTTAATGAGCAGTTCTTC. Residues: CASNPGTGYFNEQFF.

In this sample, this clonotype turned up many times. The CDR3 region has the DNA TGTGCCAGCAGCTCCCTAGCGGGGACCTACGAGCAGTACTTC. Translation: CASSSLAGTYEQYF. The genes are TRBV7-2 and TRBJ2-7; 9 bases align to TRBD2. V lost 4 bases, J lost 2 bases, and 3 bases stayed unmatched. CDR1 and CDR2 (germline): SGHTA, FQGNSA. The CDR3 runs 14 residues.

This clonotype was counted many times. This rearrangement joins TRBV6-5 to TRBJ1-1; a weak D match, TRBD1 (5 bases). The CDR3 extends over 15 amino acids. From germline, CDR1 is MNHEY and CDR2 SVGAGI. V lost 5 bases and J 0 bases, leaving 13 bases between the germline ends. CDR3 nucleotide sequence: TGTGCCAGCAGTGGCTGGGGGACGGTGAACACTGAAGCTTTCTTT. This translates into CASSGWGTVNTEAFF.

This clonotype was picked up many times. The CDR3 region is CSAQARGTGELFF. In DNA form, the CDR3 reads TGCAGTGCTCAGGCCAGGGGGACCGGGGAGCTGTTTTTT. The V call is TRBV20-1, the J call TRBJ2-2, with 7 bases matching TRBD1. The CDR3 sequence is 13 residues long. V was pared by 5 bases and J by 5 bases, with 5 bases of the junction left unmatched. The germline gives CDR1 DFQATT, CDR2 SNEGSKA (reference sequence).

Ten or more counts support this clonotype. In DNA form, the CDR3 reads TGCAGTGCTAGACCCTCGGGGGGGAGGGCTAACTATGGCTACACCTTC. As protein: CSARPSGGRANYGYTF. This sequence joins TRBV20-1 and TRBJ1-2; D perhaps matches TRBD1 (5 bases). From germline, CDR1 is DFQATT and CDR2 SNEGSKA (reference sequence). CDR3 length: 16 residues. The V end lost 2 bases, the J end lost 0 bases, and 16 bases lay between the germline ends.

This clonotype has at least ten counts. The V gene is TRBV6-5, the J gene TRBJ2-7; 8 nucleotides agree with TRBD1. Germline trimming cut 2 bases from V and 2 bases from J; bases unmatched to any gene: 5. Germline CDR1 is MNHEY and CDR2 is SVGAGI. This CDR3 has 15 residues. The CDR3 DNA sequence: TGTGCCAGCAGTTACGCAGGGGGCGATCCCTACGAGCAGTACTTC. Translating it yields CASSYAGGDPYEQYF.

This clonotype was counted ten times or more. V and J are TRBV5-1 and TRBJ2-2; D is perhaps TRBD1 (5 bases). The V and J ends lost 0 bases and 2 bases respectively, with 8 bases between them. The CDR3 consists of 15 residues. CDR1 SGHRS and CDR2 YFSETQ come from the germline V gene. This chain's CDR3 is CASSLATANTGELFF. For the CDR3, the DNA is TGCGCCAGCAGCTTGGCGACAGCCAACACCGGGGAGCTGTTTTTT. The whole variable domain, filled in from reference TRBV5-1 and TRBJ2-2, reads KAGVTQTPRYLIKTRGQQVTLSCSPISGHRSVSWYQQTPGQGLQFLFEYFSETQRNKGNFPGRFSGRQFSNSRSEMNVSTLELGDSALYLCASSLATANTGELFFGEGSRLTVL.

This clonotype was seen many times. The chain employs TRBV7-9 and TRBJ1-2, with D unresolved. The CDR3 length is 14 residues. From germline, CDR1 is SEHNR and CDR2 FQNEAQ (reference sequence). V lost 3 bases and J 4 bases, leaving 12 bases between the germline ends. The CDR3 nucleotides are TGTGCCAGCAGCTTCGCCGGGATGGGCTATGGCTACACCTTC. Translation gives CASSFAGMGYGYTF.